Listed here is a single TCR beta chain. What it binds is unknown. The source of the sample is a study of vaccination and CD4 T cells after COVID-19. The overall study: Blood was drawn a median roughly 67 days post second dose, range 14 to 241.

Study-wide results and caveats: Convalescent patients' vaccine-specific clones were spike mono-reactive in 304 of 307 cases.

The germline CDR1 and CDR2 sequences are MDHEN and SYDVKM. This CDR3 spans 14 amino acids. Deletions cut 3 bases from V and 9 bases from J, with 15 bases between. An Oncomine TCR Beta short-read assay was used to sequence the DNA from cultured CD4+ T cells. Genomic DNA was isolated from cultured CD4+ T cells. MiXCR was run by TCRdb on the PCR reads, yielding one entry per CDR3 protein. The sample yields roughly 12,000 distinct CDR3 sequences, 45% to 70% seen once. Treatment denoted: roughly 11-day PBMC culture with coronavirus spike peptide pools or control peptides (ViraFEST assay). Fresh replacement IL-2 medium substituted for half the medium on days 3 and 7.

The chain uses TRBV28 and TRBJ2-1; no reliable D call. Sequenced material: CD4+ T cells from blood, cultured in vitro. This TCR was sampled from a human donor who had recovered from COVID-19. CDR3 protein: CASSFGGTPSEQFF. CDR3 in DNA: TGTGCCAGCAGTTTCGGCGGTACTCCCAGTGAGCAGTTCTTC.